This TCR beta chain is from a study of T cell repertoires in cytomegalovirus infection. The wider study: Indicated by public TCR beta signatures were CMV infection and matching HLA type. General study findings and limits: What dominated the ex vivo response were HLA-C-restricted CMV-specific TCR beta clonotypes.

TCRdb reprocessed the reads with MiXCR, giving one entry per CDR3 protein. The table records 450,000 to 550,000 distinct CDR3 sequences, about 39% of them present only once. A word on this clonotype: Its antigen remains unknown.

This CDR3 contains 15 residues. The germline V and J ends were trimmed by 9 bases and 5 bases, with 23 bases remaining between them. The germline V gene has CDR1 MGHRA and CDR2 YSYEKL. The V call is TRBV4-1, the J call TRBJ2-7; D not certain. The sample here was cultured PBMCs, taken from culture after CMV antigen stimulation. This TCR was sampled from a human donor in good health (CMV status not recorded). Some clones in this sample may be carry-over from other donors' samples. CDR3 DNA sequence: TGCGCCAGGGGGTCACTTGGGGAAGGAAAAGACGAGCAGTACTTC. Translated, it gives CARGSLGEGKDEQYF.